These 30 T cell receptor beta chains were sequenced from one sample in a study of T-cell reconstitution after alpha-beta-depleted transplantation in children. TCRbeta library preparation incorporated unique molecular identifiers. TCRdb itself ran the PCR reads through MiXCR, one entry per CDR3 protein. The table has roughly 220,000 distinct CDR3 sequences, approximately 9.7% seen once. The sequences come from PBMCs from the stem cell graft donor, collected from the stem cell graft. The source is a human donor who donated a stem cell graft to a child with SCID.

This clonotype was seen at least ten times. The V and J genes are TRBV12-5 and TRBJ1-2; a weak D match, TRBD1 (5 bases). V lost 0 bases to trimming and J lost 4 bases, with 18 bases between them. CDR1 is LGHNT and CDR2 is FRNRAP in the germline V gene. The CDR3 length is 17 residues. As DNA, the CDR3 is TGTGCTAGTGGTTTGGTAGGGGAAGGGGAATGGGGCTATGGCTACACCTTC. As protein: CASGLVGEGEWGYGYTF. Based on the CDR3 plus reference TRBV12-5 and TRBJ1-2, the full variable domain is DARVTQTPRHKVTEMGQEVTMRCQPILGHNTVFWYRQTMMQGLELLAYFRNRAPLDDSGMPKDRFSAEMPDATLATLKIQPSEPRDSAVYFCASGLVGEGEWGYGYTFGSGTRLTVV.

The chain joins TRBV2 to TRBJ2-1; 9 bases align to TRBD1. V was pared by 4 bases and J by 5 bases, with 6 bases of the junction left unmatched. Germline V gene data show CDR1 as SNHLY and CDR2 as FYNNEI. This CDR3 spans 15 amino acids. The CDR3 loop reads CASSARQGENNEQFF. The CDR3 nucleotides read TGTGCCAGCAGTGCGCGACAGGGGGAAAACAATGAGCAGTTCTTC.

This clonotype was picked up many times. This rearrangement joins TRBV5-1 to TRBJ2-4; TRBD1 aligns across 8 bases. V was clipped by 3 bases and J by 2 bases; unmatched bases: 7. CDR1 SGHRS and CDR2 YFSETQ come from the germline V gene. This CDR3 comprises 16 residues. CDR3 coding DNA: TGCGCCAGCAGCTCTGGACAGGGTGACCCCAAAAACATTCAGTACTTC. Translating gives CASSSGQGDPKNIQYF.

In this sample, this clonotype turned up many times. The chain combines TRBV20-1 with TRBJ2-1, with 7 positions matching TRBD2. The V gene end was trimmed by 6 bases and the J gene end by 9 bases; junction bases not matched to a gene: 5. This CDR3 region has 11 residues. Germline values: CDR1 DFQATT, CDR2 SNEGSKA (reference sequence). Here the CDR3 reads CSAQTSTEQFF. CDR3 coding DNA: TGCAGTGCCCAGACTAGCACTGAGCAGTTCTTC.

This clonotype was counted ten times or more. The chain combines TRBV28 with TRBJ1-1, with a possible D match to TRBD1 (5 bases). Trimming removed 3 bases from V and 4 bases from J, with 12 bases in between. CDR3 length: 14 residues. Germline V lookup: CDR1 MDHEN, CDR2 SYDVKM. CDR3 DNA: TGTGCCAGCAGTTTCAGGGCGACGGGCACTGAAGCTTTCTTT. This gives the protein CASSFRATGTEAFF.

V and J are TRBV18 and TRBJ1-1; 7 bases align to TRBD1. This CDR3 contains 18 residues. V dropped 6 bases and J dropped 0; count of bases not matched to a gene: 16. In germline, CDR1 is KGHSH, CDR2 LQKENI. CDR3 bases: TGTGCCAGCTCTCGCAGAGACAGGGTTCGTTTGGTGAACACTGAAGCTTTCTTT. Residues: CASSRRDRVRLVNTEAFF.

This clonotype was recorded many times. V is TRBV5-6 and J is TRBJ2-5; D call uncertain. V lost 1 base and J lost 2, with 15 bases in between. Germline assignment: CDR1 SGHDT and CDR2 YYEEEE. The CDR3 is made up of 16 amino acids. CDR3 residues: CASSLRARSDQETQYF. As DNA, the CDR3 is TGTGCCAGCAGCTTGAGGGCAAGGTCGGATCAAGAGACCCAGTACTTC.

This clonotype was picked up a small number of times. In DNA form, the CDR3 reads TGCGCCAGCAGCCAAGATTTCTTACAGGGGGCGGACACCGGGGAGCTGTTTTTT. Its translation: CASSQDFLQGADTGELFF. This chain connects TRBV4-3 to TRBJ2-2, with 9 bases lining up with TRBD1. CDR1 and CDR2 (germline): LGHNA, YSLEER. The ends lost 0 bases at V and 3 bases at J; junction bases unmatched: 8. This CDR3 contains 18 residues.

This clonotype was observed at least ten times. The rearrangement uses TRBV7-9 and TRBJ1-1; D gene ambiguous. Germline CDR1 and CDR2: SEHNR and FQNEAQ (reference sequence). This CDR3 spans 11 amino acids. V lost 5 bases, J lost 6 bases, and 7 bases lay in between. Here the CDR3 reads CASSRGAEAFF. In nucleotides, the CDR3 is TGTGCCAGCAGCCGGGGAGCTGAAGCTTTCTTT. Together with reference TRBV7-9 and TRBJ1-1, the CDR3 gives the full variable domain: DTGVSQNPRHKITKRGQNVTFRCDPISEHNRLYWYRQTLGQGPEFLTYFQNEAQLEKSRLLSDRFSAERPKGSFSTLEIQRTEQGDSAMYLCASSRGAEAFFGQGTRLTVV.

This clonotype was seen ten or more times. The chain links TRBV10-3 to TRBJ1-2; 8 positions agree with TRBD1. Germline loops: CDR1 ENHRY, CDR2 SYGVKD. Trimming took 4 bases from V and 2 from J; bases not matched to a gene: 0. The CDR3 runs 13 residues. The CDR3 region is CAISGTGNYGYTF. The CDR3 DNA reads TGTGCCATCAGTGGGACAGGGAACTATGGCTACACCTTC.

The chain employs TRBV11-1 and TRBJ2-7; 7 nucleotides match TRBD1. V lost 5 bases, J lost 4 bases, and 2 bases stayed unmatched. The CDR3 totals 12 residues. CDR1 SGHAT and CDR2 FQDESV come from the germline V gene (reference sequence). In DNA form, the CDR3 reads TGTGCCAGCAGCGAGGGGGCGTACGAGCAGTACTTC. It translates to CASSEGAYEQYF.

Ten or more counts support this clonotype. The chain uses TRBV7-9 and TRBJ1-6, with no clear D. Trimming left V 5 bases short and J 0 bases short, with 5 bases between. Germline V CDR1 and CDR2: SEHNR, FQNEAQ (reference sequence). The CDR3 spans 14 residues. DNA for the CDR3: TGTGCCAGCAGCCCGGACTCCTATAATTCACCCCTCCACTTT. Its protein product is CASSPDSYNSPLHF.

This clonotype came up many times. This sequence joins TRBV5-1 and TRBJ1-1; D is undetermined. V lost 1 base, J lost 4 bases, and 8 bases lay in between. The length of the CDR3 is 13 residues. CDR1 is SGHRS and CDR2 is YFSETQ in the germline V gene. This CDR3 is CASSLIGSTEAFF. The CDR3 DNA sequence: TGCGCCAGCAGCTTGATCGGGTCCACTGAAGCTTTCTTT.

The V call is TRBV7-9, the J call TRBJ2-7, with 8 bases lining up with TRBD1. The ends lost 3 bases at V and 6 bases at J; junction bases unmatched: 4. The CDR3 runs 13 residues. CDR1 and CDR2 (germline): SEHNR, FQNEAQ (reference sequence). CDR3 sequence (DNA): TGTGCCAGCAGCTTCTCCGGGACAGGCGAGCAGTACTTC. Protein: CASSFSGTGEQYF.

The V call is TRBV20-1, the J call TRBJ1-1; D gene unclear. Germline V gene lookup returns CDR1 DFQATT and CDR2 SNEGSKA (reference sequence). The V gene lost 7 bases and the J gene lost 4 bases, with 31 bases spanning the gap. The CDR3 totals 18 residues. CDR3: CSVSSTLRYLAEFTEAFF. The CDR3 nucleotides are TGCAGTGTCTCATCAACGCTCAGGTACCTGGCTGAATTCACTGAAGCTTTCTTT.

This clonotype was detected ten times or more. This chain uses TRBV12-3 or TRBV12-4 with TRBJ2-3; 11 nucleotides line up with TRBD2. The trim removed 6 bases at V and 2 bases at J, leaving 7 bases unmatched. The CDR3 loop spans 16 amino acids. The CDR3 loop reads CASSPRLAGNTDTQYF. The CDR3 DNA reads TGTGCCAGCAGCCCAAGACTAGCGGGGAACACAGATACGCAGTATTTT.

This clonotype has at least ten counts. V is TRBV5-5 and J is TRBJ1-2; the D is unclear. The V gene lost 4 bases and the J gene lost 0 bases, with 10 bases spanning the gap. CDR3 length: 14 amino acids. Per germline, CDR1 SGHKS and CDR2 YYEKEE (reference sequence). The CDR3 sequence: CASSLASTNYGYTF. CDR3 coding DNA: TGTGCCAGCAGCCTCGCCTCTACTAACTATGGCTACACCTTC. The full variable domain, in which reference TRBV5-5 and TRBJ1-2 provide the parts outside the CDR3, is DAGVTQSPTHLIKTRGQQVTLRCSPISGHKSVSWYQQVLGQGPQFIFQYYEKEERGRGNFPDRFSARQFPNYSSELNVNALLLGDSALYLCASSLASTNYGYTFGSGTRLTVV.

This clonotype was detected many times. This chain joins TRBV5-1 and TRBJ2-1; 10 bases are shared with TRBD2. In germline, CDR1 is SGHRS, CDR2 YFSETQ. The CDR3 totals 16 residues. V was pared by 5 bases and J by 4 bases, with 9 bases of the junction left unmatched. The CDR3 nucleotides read TGCGCCAGCAGTTTCGGACTAGCGGAGTTTTACAATGAGCAGTTCTTC. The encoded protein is CASSFGLAEFYNEQFF.

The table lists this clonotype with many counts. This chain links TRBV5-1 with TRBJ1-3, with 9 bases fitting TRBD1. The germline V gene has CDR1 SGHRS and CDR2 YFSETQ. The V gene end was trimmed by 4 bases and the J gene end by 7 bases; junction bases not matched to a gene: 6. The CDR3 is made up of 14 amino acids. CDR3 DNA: TGCGCCAGCAGCATTGGGACAGGGAGCAACACCATATATTTT. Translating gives CASSIGTGSNTIYF.

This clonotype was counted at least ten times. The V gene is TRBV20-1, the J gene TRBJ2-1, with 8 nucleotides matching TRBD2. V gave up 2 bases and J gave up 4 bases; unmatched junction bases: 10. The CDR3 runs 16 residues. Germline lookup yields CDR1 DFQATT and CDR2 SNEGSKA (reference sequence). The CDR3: CSARLRTGGLYNEQFF. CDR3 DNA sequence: TGCAGTGCTAGACTACGTACGGGGGGGCTTTACAATGAGCAGTTCTTC.

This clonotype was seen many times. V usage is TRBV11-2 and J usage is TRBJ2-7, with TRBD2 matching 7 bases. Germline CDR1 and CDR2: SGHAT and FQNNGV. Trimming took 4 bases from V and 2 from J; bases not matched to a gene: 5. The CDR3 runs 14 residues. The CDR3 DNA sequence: TGTGCCAGCAGCTCCGGGAGGAACCCCTACGAGCAGTACTTC. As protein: CASSSGRNPYEQYF.

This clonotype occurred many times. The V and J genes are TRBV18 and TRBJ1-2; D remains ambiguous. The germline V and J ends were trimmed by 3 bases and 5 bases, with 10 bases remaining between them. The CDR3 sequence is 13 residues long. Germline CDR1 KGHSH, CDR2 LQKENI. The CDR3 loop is CASSPDLFYGYTF. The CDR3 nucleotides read TGTGCCAGCTCACCGGACCTATTTTATGGCTACACCTTC.

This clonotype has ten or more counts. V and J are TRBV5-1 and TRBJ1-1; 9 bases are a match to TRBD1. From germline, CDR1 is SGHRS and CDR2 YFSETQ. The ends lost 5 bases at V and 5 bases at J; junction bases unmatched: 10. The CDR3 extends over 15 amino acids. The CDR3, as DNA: TGCGCCAGCAGTCGTCCCGGGACAGGGTGGACTGAAGCTTTCTTT. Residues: CASSRPGTGWTEAFF. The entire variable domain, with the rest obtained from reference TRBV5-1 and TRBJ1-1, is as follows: KAGVTQTPRYLIKTRGQQVTLSCSPISGHRSVSWYQQTPGQGLQFLFEYFSETQRNKGNFPGRFSGRQFSNSRSEMNVSTLELGDSALYLCASSRPGTGWTEAFFGQGTRLTVV.

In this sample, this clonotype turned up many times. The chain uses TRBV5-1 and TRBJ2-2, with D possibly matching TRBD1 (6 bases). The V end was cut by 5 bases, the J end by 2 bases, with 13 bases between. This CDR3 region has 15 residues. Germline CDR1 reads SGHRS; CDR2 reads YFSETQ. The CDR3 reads CASSLEQGNTGELFF. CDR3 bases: TGCGCCAGCAGTCTTGAACAGGGTAACACCGGGGAGCTGTTTTTT.

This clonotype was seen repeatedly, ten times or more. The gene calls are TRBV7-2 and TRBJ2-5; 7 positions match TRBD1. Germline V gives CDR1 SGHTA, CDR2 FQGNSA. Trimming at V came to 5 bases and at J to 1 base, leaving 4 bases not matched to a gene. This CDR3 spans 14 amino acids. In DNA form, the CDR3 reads TGTGCCAGCAGCCCGGGACAGCCCCAAGAGACCCAGTACTTC. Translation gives CASSPGQPQETQYF.

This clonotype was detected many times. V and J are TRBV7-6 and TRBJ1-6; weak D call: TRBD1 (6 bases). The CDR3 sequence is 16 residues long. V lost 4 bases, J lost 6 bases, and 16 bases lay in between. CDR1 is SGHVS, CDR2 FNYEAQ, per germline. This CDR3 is CASSSTSTGINSPLHF. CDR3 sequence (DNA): TGTGCCAGCAGCTCCACCTCTACAGGGATTAATTCACCCCTCCACTTT.

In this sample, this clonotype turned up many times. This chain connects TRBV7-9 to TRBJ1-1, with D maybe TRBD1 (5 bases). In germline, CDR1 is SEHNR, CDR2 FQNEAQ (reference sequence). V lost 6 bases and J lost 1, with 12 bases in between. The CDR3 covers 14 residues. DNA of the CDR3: TGTGCCAGCAGTTACAGACAGACGAACACTGAAGCTTTCTTT. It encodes CASSYRQTNTEAFF.

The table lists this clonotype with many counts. CDR3 coding DNA: TGTGCCAGCAGCTCGGGACTAGCGGGGGGAAGAAATGAGCAGTTCTTC. Amino acid sequence: CASSSGLAGGRNEQFF. This sequence joins TRBV7-2 and TRBJ2-1, with 15 positions matching TRBD2. V gave up 4 bases and J gave up 7 bases; unmatched junction bases: 5. The germline CDR1 and CDR2 sequences are SGHTA and FQGNSA. CDR3 length: 16 residues. Looking up the rest from reference TRBV7-2 and TRBJ2-1 gives the full variable domain: GAGVSQSPSNKVTEKGKDVELRCDPISGHTALYWYRQSLGQGLEFLIYFQGNSAPDKSGLPSDRFSAERTGGSVSTLTIQRTQQEDSAVYLCASSSGLAGGRNEQFFGPGTRLTVL.

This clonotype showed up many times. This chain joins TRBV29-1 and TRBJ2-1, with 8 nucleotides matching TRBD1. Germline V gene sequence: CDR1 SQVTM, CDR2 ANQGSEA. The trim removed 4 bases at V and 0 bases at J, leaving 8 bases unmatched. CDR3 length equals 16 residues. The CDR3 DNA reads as TGCAGCGTTGGAGGGGGGACAGGTACCTCCTACAATGAGCAGTTCTTC. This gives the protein CSVGGGTGTSYNEQFF.

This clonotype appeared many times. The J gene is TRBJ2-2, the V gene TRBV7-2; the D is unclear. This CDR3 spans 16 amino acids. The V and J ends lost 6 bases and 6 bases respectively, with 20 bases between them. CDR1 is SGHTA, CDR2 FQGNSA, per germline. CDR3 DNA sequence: TGTGCCAGCAGTTCGTGGTTTGCGAGACCGGCCGGGGAGCTGTTTTTT. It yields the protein CASSSWFARPAGELFF.